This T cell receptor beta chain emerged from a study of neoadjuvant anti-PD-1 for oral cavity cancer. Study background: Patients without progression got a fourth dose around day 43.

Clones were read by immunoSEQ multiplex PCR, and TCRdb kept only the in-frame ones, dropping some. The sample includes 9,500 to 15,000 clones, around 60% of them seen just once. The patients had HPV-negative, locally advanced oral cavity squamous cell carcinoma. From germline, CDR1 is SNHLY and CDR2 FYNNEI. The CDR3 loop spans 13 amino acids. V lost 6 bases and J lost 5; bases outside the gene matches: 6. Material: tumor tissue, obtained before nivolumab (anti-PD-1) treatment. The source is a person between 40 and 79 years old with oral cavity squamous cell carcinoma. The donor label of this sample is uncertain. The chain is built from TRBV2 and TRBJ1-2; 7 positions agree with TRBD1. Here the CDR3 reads CASSDRALYGYTF. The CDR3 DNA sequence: TGTGCCAGCAGCGACAGGGCCTTGTATGGCTACACCTTC.